This T cell receptor beta chain was profiled in a study of T cells after yellow fever vaccination (dated by TCRdb to the late 2010s). Some background on the complete study: The SMART-Seq v4 Ultra Low Input RNA kit was used to prepare libraries from fractions with low cell numbers. Blood samples were taken at several timepoints before and after primary and secondary immunization, and bulk PBMC replicates and cell subsets were isolated. To follow T-cell clones before and after primary and booster YFV17D yellow fever vaccination, bulk TCR alpha and beta repertoires were sequenced over time. Two healthy male donors, one aged 18 to 30 and one aged 30 to 40 years, were included in the cohort. Here is what the overall study found, with its caveats: The secondary T-cell response was found to be weaker but faster than the primary response, with a peak reached on day 5 rather than on day 15. A small fraction of clonotypes showed up in both the CD4 and CD8 compartments, probably as a result of convergent recombination. Because abundant contaminating clonotypes from the bulk population could be contained in FACS-sorted repertoires, computational filtering was required. Only a couple of donors were included in the study, so the extent to which the findings can be generalized is limited. After the booster, most clones that had expanded after primary vaccination were detected again (over 95% of CD4 and around nine tenths of CD8), suggesting broad maintenance of memory.

In light of the paper, this sample's treatment or condition label describes: live attenuated yellow fever vaccine strain. PBMCs were isolated from peripheral blood using a standard Ficoll-Paque protocol. Dynabeads CD4 and CD8 positive selection kits were used to isolate the CD4 and CD8 T-cell fractions. TriZol was used to extract RNA from bulk PBMCs, from CD4 and CD8 fractions, and from dextramer-positive and dextramer-negative fractions. This clonotype showed up just a few times. Its antigen target is currently unknown. No much larger clone exists at a distance of one base, and base qualities are not known. As encoded in the germline V gene (reference sequence), CDR1 is SGHNT while CDR2 is YYREEE. From its cysteine to its phenylalanine, the CDR3 spans 12 amino acids. Only CDR3 DNA is held: 36 bases, read in frame from base 1. Relative to germline, V is 4 bases shorter and J is 4 bases shorter, with 8 bases between their ends.

These reads were obtained on an Illumina NovaSeq 6000. TCR cDNA was made using 5'RACE template switching, a step that added a universal primer site and unique molecular identifiers. Priming for cDNA synthesis came from both the TCR alpha and TCR beta constant segments. Library amplification involved two PCR steps, and the second step added sample barcodes and sequencing adapters. Libraries were sequenced on Illumina HiSeq 2500 (2x100 bp) or NovaSeq (2x150 bp). Per the source publication's procedure: MIGEC was used to demultiplex reads and collapse the reads into UMI consensus sequences, and MiXCR was used for V(D)J alignment. Vaccine-responding clonotypes were identified with edgeR using replicate PBMC samples, with FDR below 0.01 and a log2 fold change above 5 up to day 15 being required. Each bulk clonotype was labeled CD4 or CD8 based on which sequenced repertoire, CD4 or CD8, contained the clonotype at higher abundance. TCRdb's own reprocessing of the public reads used fastp at Q25 and MiXCR and kept productive beta chains. When rows share a CDR3 protein, they turn into one entry using the most common DNA and genes. None of the V and J calls come from the authors' own analysis; TCRdb made them. The sample table lists about 99,000 distinct CDR3 sequences, approximately 5.5% of them with a count of one. Of the sample, roughly 41% falls within the top ten clones.

The sequencing here drew on CD8+ T cells sorted from PBMCs, taken 10 days after the yellow fever booster vaccination. The sequence links TRBV5-4 to TRBJ1-1; confidence is insufficient to name the D gene. The sequence was obtained from a young man who received the YFV17D yellow fever vaccine. The CDR3 here reads CASSVSGTEAFF. The DNA sequence is as follows: TGTGCCAGCAGCGTGTCTGGCACTGAAGCTTTCTTT.